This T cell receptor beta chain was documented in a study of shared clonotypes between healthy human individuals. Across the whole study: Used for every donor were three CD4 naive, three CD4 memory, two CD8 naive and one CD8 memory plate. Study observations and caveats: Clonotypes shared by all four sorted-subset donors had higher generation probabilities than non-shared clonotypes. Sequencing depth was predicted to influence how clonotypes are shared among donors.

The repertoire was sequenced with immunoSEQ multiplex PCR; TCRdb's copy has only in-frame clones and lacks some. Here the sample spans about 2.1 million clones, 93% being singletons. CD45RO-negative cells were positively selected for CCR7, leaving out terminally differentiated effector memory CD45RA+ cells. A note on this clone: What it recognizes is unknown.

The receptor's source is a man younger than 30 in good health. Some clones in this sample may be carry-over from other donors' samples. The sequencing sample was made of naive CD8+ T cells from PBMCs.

The CDR3 DNA sequence: TGTGCCATCAGTGAGTCTGGACTAGATCGTTCACAGTTCTTC. Its translation is CAISESGLDRSQFF. The chain recombines TRBV10-3 with TRBJ2-1, with 7 nucleotides matching TRBD2. V shed 0 bases and J 13 bases; nucleotides not matched to a gene: 9. The CDR3 sequence is 14 residues long. Germline CDR1 reads ENHRY; CDR2 reads SYGVKD.